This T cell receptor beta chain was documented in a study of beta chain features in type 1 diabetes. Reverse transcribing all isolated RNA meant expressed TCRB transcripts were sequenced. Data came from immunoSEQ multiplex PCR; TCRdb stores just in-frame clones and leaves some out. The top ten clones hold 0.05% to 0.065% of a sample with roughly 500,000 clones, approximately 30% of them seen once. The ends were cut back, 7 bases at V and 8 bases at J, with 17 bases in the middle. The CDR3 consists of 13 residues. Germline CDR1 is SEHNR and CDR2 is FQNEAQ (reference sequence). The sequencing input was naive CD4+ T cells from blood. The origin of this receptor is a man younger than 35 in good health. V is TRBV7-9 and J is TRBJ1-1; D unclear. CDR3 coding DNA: TGTGCCAGCATCCAAATGGGCGAGACCGAAGCTTTCTTT. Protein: CASIQMGETEAFF. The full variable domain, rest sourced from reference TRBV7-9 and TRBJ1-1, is DTGVSQNPRHKITKRGQNVTFRCDPISEHNRLYWYRQTLGQGPEFLTYFQNEAQLEKSRLLSDRFSAERPKGSFSTLEIQRTEQGDSAMYLCASIQMGETEAFFGQGTRLTVV.